This T cell receptor beta chain derives from a study of cytomegalovirus exposure and HLA in healthy donors. General study points: The later analysis indicated that the majority of CMV-associated TCR beta chains appeared HLA-restricted.

The CDR3 extends over 15 amino acids. Per germline, CDR1 SNHLY and CDR2 FYNNEI. V gave up 4 bases and J gave up 3 bases, with 15 bases separating them. With 60 Vbeta and 13 Jbeta primers, the PCR was carried out. Generated by immunoSEQ multiplex PCR, the TCRdb table keeps only in-frame clones and is missing some. The sample records roughly 160,000 clones, 80% being singletons. Details on this clone: Its antigen is unknown.

This clonotype originated in a man aged 25-45 years in good health and CMV-seronegative. The chain recombines TRBV2 with TRBJ1-2; the D gene is possibly TRBD1 (6 bases). Material for sequencing was PBMCs. CDR3 protein: CASSGGGREDYGYTF. The DNA of the CDR3 is TGTGCCAGCAGTGGGGGGGGGCGGGAAGACTATGGCTACACCTTC.